Presented here are 21 T cell receptor beta chains from one specimen sequenced in a study of shared clonotypes between healthy human individuals. TCRdb keeps only in-frame clones here, not all; method: immunoSEQ multiplex PCR. The sample has some 1 million clones, about 75% seen once; the top ten hold approximately 1.5%. The specimen sequenced was memory CD4+ T cells sorted from blood. This sample's subset: CD45RA-negative fraction. These receptors originate from a man aged 18 to 30 in good health.

This sequence joins TRBV6-1 and TRBJ1-6; D unclear. The germline V gene encodes CDR1 MNHNS and CDR2 SASEGT. There are 14 residues in the CDR3. V lost 4 bases and J lost 9, with 13 bases in between. The CDR3 loop is CASSVTPGSSPLHF. In DNA, the CDR3 is TGTGCCAGCAGTGTTACTCCCGGCAGTTCACCCCTCCACTTT.

The chain links TRBV18 to TRBJ2-5; 8 bases line up with TRBD1. The CDR3 consists of 16 residues. J gave up 5 bases and V 3 bases, and 11 bases lay outside the gene matches. The germline V gene encodes CDR1 KGHSH and CDR2 LQKENI. DNA for the CDR3: TGTGCCAGCTCACCGTCGGTGGCAGGGGGCGGCGAGACCCAGTACTTC. Its protein is CASSPSVAGGGETQYF. The full variable domain, in which reference TRBV18 and TRBJ2-5 provide the parts outside the CDR3, is NAGVMQNPRHLVRRRGQEARLRCSPMKGHSHVYWYRQLPEEGLKFMVYLQKENIIDESGMPKERFSAEFPKEGPSILRIQQVVRGDSAAYFCASSPSVAGGGETQYFGPGTRLLVL.

This clone has only a few counts. The chain links TRBV6-1 to TRBJ1-1; D not resolved. V was trimmed by 3 bases and J by 6 bases, leaving 17 bases between them. Germline lookup yields CDR1 MNHNS and CDR2 SASEGT. The CDR3 covers 15 residues. The CDR3, as DNA: TGTGCCAGCAGTGATATCGAGGATCTCAATCCTGAAGCTTTCTTT. This encodes CASSDIEDLNPEAFF.

The chain links TRBV5-1 to TRBJ2-2, with TRBD1 identical over 11 bases. Germline values: CDR1 SGHRS, CDR2 YFSETQ. This CDR3 comprises 16 residues. Trimming removed 1 base from V and 6 bases from J; junction bases left unmatched: 5. CDR3 in amino acids: CASSLSRTGGPGELFF. For the CDR3, the DNA is TGCGCCAGCAGCTTGTCCAGGACAGGGGGCCCCGGGGAGCTGTTTTTT.

The chain uses TRBV14 and TRBJ2-3; 9 nucleotides agree with TRBD1. Germline V lookup: CDR1 SGHDN, CDR2 FVKESK. J was trimmed by 4 bases and V by 3 bases; bases with no gene match: 5. The CDR3 sequence is 15 residues long. The CDR3 is CASSQRTGASDTQYF. DNA of the CDR3: TGTGCCAGCAGCCAGAGGACAGGGGCATCAGATACGCAGTATTTT. Based on the CDR3 plus reference TRBV14 and TRBJ2-3, the full variable domain is EAGVTQFPSHSVIEKGQTVTLRCDPISGHDNLYWYRRVMGKEIKFLLHFVKESKQDESGMPNNRFLAERTGGTYSTLKVQPAELEDSGVYFCASSQRTGASDTQYFGPGTRLTVL.

V usage is TRBV18 and J usage is TRBJ1-5; D not resolved. V lost 2 bases, J lost 6 bases, and 20 bases lay in between. Germline-derived CDR1 and CDR2 are KGHSH and LQKENI. The CDR3 contains 17 residues. DNA for the CDR3: TGTGCCAGCTCACCAGGAGTAATAGGAGGGAGAGGTCAGCCCCAGCATTTT. This sequence encodes CASSPGVIGGRGQPQHF.

The chain carries TRBV27 and TRBJ2-7; 9 nucleotides agree with TRBD1. This CDR3 comprises 13 residues. Losses at the gene ends were 5 bases for V and 5 bases for J; bases not matched to a gene: 4. Germline CDR1 reads MNHEY; CDR2 reads SMNVEV (reference sequence). The CDR3 DNA sequence: TGTGCCAGCAGTCCCCGGGACAGGGACGAGCAGTACTTC. This translates into CASSPRDRDEQYF.

As regards this clone: This sample includes further DNA sequences coding for the same CDR3. The chain employs TRBV27 and TRBJ2-7; maybe TRBD1 (5 bases). The CDR3 extends over 15 amino acids. Germline-derived CDR1 and CDR2 are MNHEY and SMNVEV (reference sequence). The V end lost 3 bases, the J end lost 2 bases, and 14 bases lay between the germline ends. CDR3 DNA: TGTGCCAGCAGTTTGTCGTCCAGGGTCCCCTACGAGCAGTACTTC. This sequence encodes CASSLSSRVPYEQYF.

The sample holds a few counts of this clone. The genes are TRBV5-1 and TRBJ2-1; D is unresolved. The CDR3 consists of 14 residues. Germline loops: CDR1 SGHRS, CDR2 YFSETQ. Trimming stripped 4 bases from V and 4 bases from J, with 12 bases between. The CDR3 DNA follows: TGCGCCAGCAGCGTACGAGTCGGATACAATGAGCAGTTCTTC. Its translation: CASSVRVGYNEQFF.

This chain uses TRBV19 with TRBJ2-5, with 8 positions matching TRBD2. This CDR3 region has 16 residues. CDR1 is LNHDA and CDR2 is SQIVND in the germline V gene (reference sequence). Unmatched junction bases numbered 8, after V lost 2 bases and J lost 3 bases. CDR3 nucleotide sequence: TGTGCCAGTAGTATACTGCCGGGCGGGGGGAAAGAGACCCAGTACTTC. This codes for CASSILPGGGKETQYF.

This clone was seen more than once but under ten times. CDR3 region: CASSLDTSGRAGEQFF. The CDR3 DNA sequence: TGCGCCAGCAGCTTGGATACTAGCGGGAGGGCCGGTGAGCAGTTCTTC. The chain employs TRBV5-1 and TRBJ2-1; 13 bases agree with TRBD2. This CDR3 is built from 16 residues. Germline values: CDR1 SGHRS, CDR2 YFSETQ. After removal of 0 bases from V and 9 bases from J, the junction contained 6 bases not matched to a gene.

This clone was detected only once. The V and J genes are TRBV10-3 and TRBJ2-6, with D perhaps being TRBD1 or TRBD2 (5 bases each). With 10 bases removed from V and 4 bases from J, the gap between germline ends came to 20 bases. From germline, CDR1 is ENHRY and CDR2 SYGVKD. The CDR3 runs to 16 residues. The CDR3 sequence is CATRAQDRDGANVLTF. CDR3 in DNA: TGTGCCACCCGAGCACAGGACCGGGACGGGGCCAACGTCCTGACTTTC.

The chain uses TRBV29-1 and TRBJ1-4; D call uncertain. V lost 4 bases to trimming and J lost 5 bases, with 11 bases between them. The CDR3 consists of 13 residues. From germline, CDR1 is SQVTM and CDR2 ANQGSEA. Written as DNA, the CDR3 is TGCAGCGTTGTTCGGACCGGGAATGAAAAACTGTTTTTT. Its protein is CSVVRTGNEKLFF. Combining the CDR3 with reference TRBV29-1 and TRBJ1-4 gives the whole variable domain SAVISQKPSRDICQRGTSLTIQCQVDSQVTMMFWYRQQPGQSLTLIATANQGSEATYESGFVIDKFPISRPNLTFSTLTVSNMSPEDSSIYLCSVVRTGNEKLFFGSGTQLSVL.

The V gene is TRBV29-1, the J gene TRBJ2-3; TRBD1 is a possible D gene (5 bases). Germline CDR1 SQVTM, CDR2 ANQGSEA. CDR3 length equals 13 residues. Trimming shortened V by 0 bases and J by 7 bases, and 11 bases separated the two germline ends. The CDR3 nucleotides are TGCAGCGTTGAAGAAGGGGAAAGGAATACGCAGTATTTT. It specifies CSVEEGERNTQYF.

The chain is built from TRBV13 and TRBJ2-3; D uncertain. The CDR3 contains 14 residues. Germline V lookup: CDR1 PRHDT, CDR2 FYEKMQ (reference sequence). V was cut by 0 bases and J by 2 bases, with 6 bases left in between. The CDR3, as DNA: TGTGCCAGCAGCTTAGGGGTGTTCACAGATACGCAGTATTTT. Its protein product is CASSLGVFTDTQYF.

This clone came up once. The V call is TRBV19, the J call TRBJ1-4, with 7 bases identical to TRBD1. CDR1 and CDR2 (germline): LNHDA, SQIVND (reference sequence). The CDR3 length is 15 residues. V trimming: 2 bases; J trimming: 7 bases; junction bases outside the gene matches: 7. The CDR3 loop reads CASSIMEGAVEKLFF. In DNA form, the CDR3 reads TGTGCCAGTAGTATAATGGAGGGGGCGGTTGAAAAACTGTTTTTT.

DNA of the CDR3: TGCGCCAGCAGCTTCCGCGCAGGAGCGAACACTGAAGCTTTCTTT. Residues: CASSFRAGANTEAFF. This chain joins TRBV5-1 and TRBJ1-1, with D unclear. Germline values: CDR1 SGHRS, CDR2 YFSETQ. There are 15 residues in the CDR3. V was trimmed by 2 bases and J by 1 base, leaving 12 bases between them.

Notes on this clone: One end of the junction varies from germline; a read error may be responsible. J is TRBJ2-5 and V is TRBV7-7, with 9 bases identical to TRBD2. Germline-derived CDR1 and CDR2 are SSHAT and FNYEAQ (reference sequence). The CDR3 covers 16 residues. The CDR3 here is CASSPTRVTSGETQYF. The CDR3 bases are TGTGCTAGCAGCCCGACCCGAGTGACTAGCGGAGAGACCCAGTACTTC.

This clone came up a few times. V gene TRBV2 combines with J gene TRBJ1-1, with D unclear. The CDR3 has 14 residues. The V and J ends lost 2 bases and 4 bases respectively, with 11 bases between them. The germline CDR1 and CDR2 sequences are SNHLY and FYNNEI. The chain's CDR3 is CASSERPSGTEAFF. The CDR3 nucleotides read TGTGCCAGCAGTGAACGCCCCAGTGGCACTGAAGCTTTCTTT.

This chain joins TRBV9 and TRBJ2-2, with 7 bases matching TRBD2. V was clipped by 1 base and J by 1 base; unmatched bases: 4. The CDR3 length is 16 residues. Germline CDR1 reads SGDLS; CDR2 reads YYNGEE. CDR3 region: CASSVSSGGNTGELFF. As DNA, the CDR3 is TGTGCCAGCAGCGTAAGCTCGGGGGGGAACACCGGGGAGCTGTTTTTT. Variable domain in full (rest from reference TRBV9 and TRBJ2-2): DSGVTQTPKHLITATGQRVTLRCSPRSGDLSVYWYQQSLDQGLQFLIQYYNGEERAKGNILERFSAQQFPDLHSELNLSSLELGDSALYFCASSVSSGGNTGELFFGEGSRLTVL.

This chain connects TRBV28 to TRBJ2-5; TRBD2 aligns across 11 bases. V dropped 10 bases and J dropped 5; count of bases not matched to a gene: 6. Per the germline V gene, CDR1 is MDHEN and CDR2 is SYDVKM. The CDR3 length is 13 residues. The CDR3 loop is CATTSGGVETQYF. CDR3 nucleotide sequence: TGTGCCACCACTAGCGGGGGTGTGGAGACCCAGTACTTC.